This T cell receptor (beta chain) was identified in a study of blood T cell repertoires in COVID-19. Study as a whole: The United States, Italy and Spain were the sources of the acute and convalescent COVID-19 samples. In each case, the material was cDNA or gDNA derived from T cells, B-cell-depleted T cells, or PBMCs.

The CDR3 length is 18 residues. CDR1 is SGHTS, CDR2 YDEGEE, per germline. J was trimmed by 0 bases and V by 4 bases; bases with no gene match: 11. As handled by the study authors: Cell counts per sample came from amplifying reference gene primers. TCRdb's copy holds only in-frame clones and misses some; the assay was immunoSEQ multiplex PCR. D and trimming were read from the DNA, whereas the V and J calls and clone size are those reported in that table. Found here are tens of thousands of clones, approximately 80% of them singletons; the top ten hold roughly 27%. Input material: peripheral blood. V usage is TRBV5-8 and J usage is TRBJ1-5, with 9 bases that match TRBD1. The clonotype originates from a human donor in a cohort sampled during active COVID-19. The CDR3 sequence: CASSPRDRVFGSNQPQHF. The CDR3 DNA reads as TGTGCCAGCAGCCCCCGGGACAGGGTTTTTGGTAGCAATCAGCCCCAGCATTTT.